The clone carrying this T cell receptor (beta chain) was observed a single time. The antigen is unknown. RNA extraction and reverse transcription yielded cDNA as sequencing template. Sequencing used immunoSEQ multiplex PCR; TCRdb keeps in-frame clones, though not all of them. The table lists 95,000 to 110,000 clones, approximately 52% of them singletons, with 8% to 10% in the top ten. The data were obtained in a study of CD8+ T cells in alopecia areata. Study conclusions and caveats: Possibly because of HLA-related factors, TCR sharing was less clear across patients than in mice.

Looked up from germline, CDR1 is SGHRS and CDR2 is YFSETQ. Trimming pared 0 bases from V and 4 bases from J, leaving 15 bases between. This CDR3 contains 16 residues. Sample: CD4+ T cells sorted from blood. The sequence came from a human donor in good health. The rearrangement links TRBV5-1 to TRBJ2-3; D assignment may be TRBD1 or TRBD2 (5 bases each). This chain's CDR3 is CASSLEGRPIPDTQYF. CDR3 in DNA: TGCGCCAGCAGCTTGGAGGGACGGCCCATCCCAGATACGCAGTATTTT.